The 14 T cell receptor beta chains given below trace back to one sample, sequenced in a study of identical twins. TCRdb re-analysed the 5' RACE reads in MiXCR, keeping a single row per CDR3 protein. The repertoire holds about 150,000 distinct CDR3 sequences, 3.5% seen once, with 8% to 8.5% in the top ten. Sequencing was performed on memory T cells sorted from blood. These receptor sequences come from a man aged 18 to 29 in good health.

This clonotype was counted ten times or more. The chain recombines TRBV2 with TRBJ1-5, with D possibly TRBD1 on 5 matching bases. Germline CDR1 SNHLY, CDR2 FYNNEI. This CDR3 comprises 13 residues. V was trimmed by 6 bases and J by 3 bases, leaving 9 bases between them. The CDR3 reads CASRRDLNQPQHF. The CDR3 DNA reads TGTGCCAGCAGACGGGACCTCAATCAGCCCCAGCATTTT.

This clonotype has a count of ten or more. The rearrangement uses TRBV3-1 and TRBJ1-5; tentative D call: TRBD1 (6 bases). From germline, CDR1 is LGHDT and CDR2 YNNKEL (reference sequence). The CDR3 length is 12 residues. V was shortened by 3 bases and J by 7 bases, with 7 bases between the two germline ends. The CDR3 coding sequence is TGTGCCAGCAGCCAGGGGGCCCAGCCCCAGCATTTT. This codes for CASSQGAQPQHF.

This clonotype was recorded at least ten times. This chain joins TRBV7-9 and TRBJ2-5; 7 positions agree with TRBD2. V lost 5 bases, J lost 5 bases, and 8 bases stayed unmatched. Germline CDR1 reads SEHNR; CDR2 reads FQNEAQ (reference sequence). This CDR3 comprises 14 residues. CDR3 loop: CASSPGTTRETQYF. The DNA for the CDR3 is TGTGCCAGCAGCCCGGGGACTACCCGCGAGACCCAGTACTTC. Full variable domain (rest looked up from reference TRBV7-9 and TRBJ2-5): DTGVSQNPRHKITKRGQNVTFRCDPISEHNRLYWYRQTLGQGPEFLTYFQNEAQLEKSRLLSDRFSAERPKGSFSTLEIQRTEQGDSAMYLCASSPGTTRETQYFGPGTRLLVL.

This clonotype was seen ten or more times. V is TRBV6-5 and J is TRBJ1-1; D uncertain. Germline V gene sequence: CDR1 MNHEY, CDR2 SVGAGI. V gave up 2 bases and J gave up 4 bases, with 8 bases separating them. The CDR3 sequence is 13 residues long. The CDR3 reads CASSYQIATEAFF. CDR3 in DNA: TGTGCCAGCAGTTACCAGATAGCCACTGAAGCTTTCTTT.

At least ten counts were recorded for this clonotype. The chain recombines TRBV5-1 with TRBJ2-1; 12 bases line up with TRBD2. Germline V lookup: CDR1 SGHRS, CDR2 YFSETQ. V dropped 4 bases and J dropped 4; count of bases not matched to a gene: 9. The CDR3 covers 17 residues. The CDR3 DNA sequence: TGCGCCAGCAGCAACTCTAGCGGGAGGGCCTTGTACAATGAGCAGTTCTTC. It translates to CASSNSSGRALYNEQFF.

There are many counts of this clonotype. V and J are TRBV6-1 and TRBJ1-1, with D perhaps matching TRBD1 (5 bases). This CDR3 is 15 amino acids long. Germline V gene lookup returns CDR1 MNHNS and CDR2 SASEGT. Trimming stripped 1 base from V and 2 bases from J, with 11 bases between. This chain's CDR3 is CASSEDWGRNTEAFF. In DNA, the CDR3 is TGTGCCAGCAGTGAAGATTGGGGGAGAAACACTGAAGCTTTCTTT.

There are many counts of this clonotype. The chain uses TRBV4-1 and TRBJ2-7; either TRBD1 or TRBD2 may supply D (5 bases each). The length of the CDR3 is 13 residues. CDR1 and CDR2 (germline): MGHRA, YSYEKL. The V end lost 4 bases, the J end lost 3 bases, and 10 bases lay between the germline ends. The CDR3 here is CASSPGPSYEQYV. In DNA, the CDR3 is TGCGCCAGCAGCCCGGGACCGAGCTACGAGCAGTACGTC.

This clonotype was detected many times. The CDR3 DNA follows: TGTGCCAGCAGTTCCCGAATCGATGAGCAGTTCTTC. Translated: CASSSRIDEQFF. V usage is TRBV12-3 or TRBV12-4 and J usage is TRBJ2-1; D call uncertain. The ends were cut back, 4 bases at V and 8 bases at J, with 9 bases in the middle. The CDR3 is 12 amino acids.

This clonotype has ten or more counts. The CDR3 sequence: CASSKLAGGSYYNEQFF. CDR3 bases: TGTGCCAGCAGCAAACTAGCGGGAGGGTCATACTACAATGAGCAGTTCTTC. This chain uses TRBV11-2 with TRBJ2-1, with 13 bases matching TRBD2. J was trimmed by 3 bases and V by 5 bases; bases with no gene match: 7. CDR1 is SGHAT and CDR2 is FQNNGV in the germline V gene. This CDR3 contains 17 residues.

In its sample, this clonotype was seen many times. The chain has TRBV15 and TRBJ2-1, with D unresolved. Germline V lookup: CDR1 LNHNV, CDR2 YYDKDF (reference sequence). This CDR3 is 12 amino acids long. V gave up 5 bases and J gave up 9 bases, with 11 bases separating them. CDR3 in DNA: TGTGCCACCAGCTCCGTGGCTGGTGAGCAGTTCTTC. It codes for CATSSVAGEQFF.

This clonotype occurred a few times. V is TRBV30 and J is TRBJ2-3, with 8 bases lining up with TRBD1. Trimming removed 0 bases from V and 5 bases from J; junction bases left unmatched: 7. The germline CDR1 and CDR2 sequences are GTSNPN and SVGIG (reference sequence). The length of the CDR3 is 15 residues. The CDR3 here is CAWSVRRGLVDTQYF. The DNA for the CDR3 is TGTGCCTGGAGTGTACGCAGGGGGCTAGTAGATACGCAGTATTTT.

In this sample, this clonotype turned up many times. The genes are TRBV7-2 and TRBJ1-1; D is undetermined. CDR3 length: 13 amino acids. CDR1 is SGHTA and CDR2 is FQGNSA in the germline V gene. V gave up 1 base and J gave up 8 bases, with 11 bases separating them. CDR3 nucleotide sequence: TGTGCCAGCAGCTTAGAGGCACGGTCGGAAGCTTTCTTT. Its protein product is CASSLEARSEAFF.

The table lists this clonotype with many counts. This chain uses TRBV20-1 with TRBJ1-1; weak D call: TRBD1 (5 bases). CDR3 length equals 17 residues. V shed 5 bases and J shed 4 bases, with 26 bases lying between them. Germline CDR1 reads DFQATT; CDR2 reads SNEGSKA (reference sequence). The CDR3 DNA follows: TGCAGTGCTCCCCCCGGGGGGGACCCCAAAAGGGGCACTGAAGCTTTCTTT. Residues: CSAPPGGDPKRGTEAFF.

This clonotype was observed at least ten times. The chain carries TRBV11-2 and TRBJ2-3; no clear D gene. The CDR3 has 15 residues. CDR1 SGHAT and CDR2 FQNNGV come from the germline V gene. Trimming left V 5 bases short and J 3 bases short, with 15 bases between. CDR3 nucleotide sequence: TGTGCCAGCAGCGATCGGACCCCCCGAACAGATACGCAGTATTTT. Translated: CASSDRTPRTDTQYF.